This T cell receptor (beta chain) was recorded in a study of graft-versus-host responses after intestinal transplantation. Study details: The transplants performed in recipients were multivisceral, liver-intestinal, or isolated intestinal. Every recipient underwent anti-thymocyte globulin induction, then tacrolimus and steroids for approximately 3 years. Points from the study as a whole: Recipient marrow harbored GvH clones, some of which surfaced first in ileum or blood. Early post-transplant HvG declines showed an association with peak circulating GvH clone levels.

TCRdb keeps only in-frame clones here, not all; method: immunoSEQ multiplex PCR. This table holds approximately 3,300 clones, 70% to 80% found once. The length of the CDR3 is 19 residues. Germline CDR1 is MNHEY and CDR2 is SMNVEV (reference sequence). Both intraepithelial and lamina propria lymphocytes were released by processing graft tissue. About this clone itself: What it binds is not known. Relative to the germline gene, one junction end is altered; a read error may explain this.

This receptor was obtained from a human patient who received an intestinal transplant, so some T cells may come from the graft donor. The chain recombines TRBV27 with TRBJ2-6, with D possibly being TRBD1 (5 bases). This sample comprised ileum tissue, obtained roughly 18 and 21 days after intestinal transplantation. This chain's CDR3 is CASSSYRRSPIPGTNVLTF. The CDR3 region has the DNA TGTGCCAGCAGTTCCTACAGGAGATCGCCTATCCCTGGGACCAACGTCCTGACTTTC.